These 18 T cell receptor beta chains originate from one sample sequenced in a study of OX40 agonist ivuxolimab in advanced cancers. Generated by immunoSEQ multiplex PCR, the TCRdb table keeps only in-frame clones and is missing some. The repertoire includes over 30,000 clones, about 90% of them detected once, and around 4.2% sits in the top ten. The sample consisted of CD4+ or CD8+ T cells sorted from blood, taken in a trial of the OX40 agonist ivuxolimab. These receptors were taken from an adult with an advanced solid tumor such as melanoma, head and neck, liver or kidney cancer.

The rearrangement links TRBV19 to TRBJ1-1; D unresolved. The CDR3 length is 16 residues. The germline CDR1 and CDR2 sequences are LNHDA and SQIVND (reference sequence). Trimming stripped 1 base from V and 1 base from J, with 13 bases between. The DNA for the CDR3 is TGTGCCAGTAGTATAGCTTCGCCCGGACCGAACACTGAAGCTTTCTTT. Amino acid sequence: CASSIASPGPNTEAFF.

The sample holds one count of this clone. The rearrangement links TRBV19 to TRBJ2-7, with 8 bases that match TRBD2. The CDR3 totals 11 residues. V dropped 9 bases and J dropped 7; count of bases not matched to a gene: 5. Looked up from germline, CDR1 is LNHDA and CDR2 is SQIVND (reference sequence). This chain's CDR3 is CASGGGLEQYF. The CDR3 DNA sequence: TGTGCCAGCGGGGGGGGCTTAGAGCAGTACTTC.

The chain employs TRBV29-1 and TRBJ2-1, with 14 bases aligning to TRBD2. There are 15 residues in the CDR3. J was trimmed by 5 bases and V by 4 bases; bases with no gene match: 4. Germline V gene data show CDR1 as SQVTM and CDR2 as ANQGSEA. In nucleotides, the CDR3 is TGCAGCGTTGCACTGACTAGCGGGGGGGACAATGAGCAGTTCTTC. This translates into CSVALTSGGDNEQFF.

The genes are TRBV5-1 and TRBJ2-7; possible D gene TRBD1, 5 bases. Germline loops: CDR1 SGHRS, CDR2 YFSETQ. This CDR3 has 14 amino acids. The V and J ends lost 0 bases and 4 bases respectively, with 11 bases between them. Written as DNA, the CDR3 is TGCGCCAGCAGCTTGGAGGCAGGGCAGTACGAGCAGTACTTC. Protein: CASSLEAGQYEQYF.

This chain links TRBV18 with TRBJ2-2; D gene uncertain. This CDR3 region has 14 residues. V was clipped by 3 bases and J by 7 bases, with 12 bases between them. Germline V gene data show CDR1 as KGHSH and CDR2 as LQKENI. The CDR3 loop reads CASSPFSVDGELFF. Here the CDR3 DNA reads TGTGCCAGCTCACCTTTCTCCGTGGACGGGGAGCTGTTTTTT.

The genes are TRBV28 and TRBJ2-4; 8 bases align to TRBD2. Germline values: CDR1 MDHEN, CDR2 SYDVKM. Germline trimming cut 2 bases from V and 2 bases from J; bases unmatched to any gene: 5. This CDR3 is built from 16 residues. The CDR3, as DNA: TGTGCCAGCAGTTTACCGGGAGGGGATCCCAAAAACATTCAGTACTTC. This encodes CASSLPGGDPKNIQYF.

The chain employs TRBV15 and TRBJ2-3, with D tentatively TRBD2 (7 bases). Trimming cost V 1 base and J 5 bases, with 16 bases left between them. Germline CDR1 and CDR2: LNHNV and YYDKDF (reference sequence). This CDR3 has 16 amino acids. The CDR3 protein is CATSRGDGGRGDTQYF. CDR3 nucleotides: TGTGCCACCAGCAGAGGGGACGGGGGGCGCGGAGATACGCAGTATTTT.

J is TRBJ2-1 and V is TRBV5-4; D ambiguous. Trimming shortened V by 4 bases and J by 6 bases, and 8 bases separated the two germline ends. The CDR3 totals 12 residues. Germline V gives CDR1 SGHNT, CDR2 YYREEE (reference sequence). The CDR3 reads CASSQNSNEQFF. In DNA, the CDR3 is TGTGCCAGCAGCCAAAACTCCAATGAGCAGTTCTTC.

This clone has a single count. J is TRBJ1-2 and V is TRBV2, with no clear D. The V end lost 4 bases, the J end lost 2 bases, and 8 bases lay between the germline ends. There are 13 residues in the CDR3. In germline, CDR1 is SNHLY, CDR2 FYNNEI. The CDR3, as DNA: TGTGCCAGCAGTGGAGGCAGGAACTATGGCTACACCTTC. Translation: CASSGGRNYGYTF.

The chain employs TRBV29-1 and TRBJ1-3, with D possibly TRBD1 on 5 matching bases. From germline, CDR1 is SQVTM and CDR2 ANQGSEA. V lost 2 bases to trimming and J lost 2 bases, with 10 bases between them. This CDR3 contains 14 residues. CDR3 amino acids: CSVEQGGAGNTIYF. DNA for the CDR3: TGCAGCGTTGAACAGGGTGGAGCTGGAAACACCATATATTTT. The full variable domain, completed using reference TRBV29-1 and TRBJ1-3, is SAVISQKPSRDICQRGTSLTIQCQVDSQVTMMFWYRQQPGQSLTLIATANQGSEATYESGFVIDKFPISRPNLTFSTLTVSNMSPEDSSIYLCSVEQGGAGNTIYFGEGSWLTVV.

This clone has a single count. This chain links TRBV13 with TRBJ2-5; TRBD2 matches at 8 bases. Germline V lookup: CDR1 PRHDT, CDR2 FYEKMQ (reference sequence). The V segment lost 5 bases and the J segment 5 bases; nucleotides outside the gene matches: 10. The CDR3 contains 15 residues. The CDR3 nucleotides are TGTGCCAGCAGCCCCCGAGCGGGAGTAACGGAGACCCAGTACTTC. Translated: CASSPRAGVTETQYF.

V gene TRBV19 combines with J gene TRBJ2-1; 7 bases agree with TRBD1. J was trimmed by 0 bases and V by 10 bases; bases with no gene match: 9. The germline gives CDR1 LNHDA, CDR2 SQIVND (reference sequence). This CDR3 has 15 amino acids. The CDR3 sequence: CATHRDRGSYNEQFF. CDR3 sequence (DNA): TGTGCCACCCACCGGGACAGAGGCTCCTACAATGAGCAGTTCTTC.

This clone appeared a few times. The chain combines TRBV28 with TRBJ2-7, with D uncertain. The V gene lost 5 bases and the J gene lost 2 bases, with 13 bases spanning the gap. This CDR3 region has 14 residues. Germline V gene data show CDR1 as MDHEN and CDR2 as SYDVKM. As DNA, the CDR3 is TGTGCCAGCAGTCCTCCAAGAATTACCTACGAGCAGTACTTC. Its protein is CASSPPRITYEQYF.

This chain uses TRBV28 with TRBJ2-3; 9 bases agree with TRBD2. Germline trimming cut 5 bases from V and 0 bases from J; bases unmatched to any gene: 6. Germline V gives CDR1 MDHEN, CDR2 SYDVKM. This CDR3 comprises 16 residues. DNA of the CDR3: TGTGCCAGCAGTGTTAGCGGGAGTGCGAGCACAGATACGCAGTATTTT. Its protein product is CASSVSGSASTDTQYF.

This chain joins TRBV7-2 and TRBJ1-1, with 11 positions matching TRBD1. The CDR3 runs 17 residues. The J segment lost 0 bases and the V segment lost 5 bases, leaving 8 bases of the junction unmatched. CDR1 is SGHTA, CDR2 FQGNSA, per germline. The CDR3 nucleotides read TGTGCCAGCAGCATAGAAGGACAGGGGGCCCTGAACACTGAAGCTTTCTTT. Translation gives CASSIEGQGALNTEAFF.

The chain links TRBV7-9 to TRBJ2-7; 9 bases agree with TRBD1. Per the germline V gene, CDR1 is SEHNR and CDR2 is FQNEAQ (reference sequence). CDR3 length: 13 residues. V was clipped by 5 bases and J by 6 bases; unmatched bases: 5. In DNA, the CDR3 is TGTGCCAGCAGCACCTGGACAGGGGTCGAGCAGTACTTC. This encodes CASSTWTGVEQYF.

This sequence joins TRBV5-6 and TRBJ1-1, with D possibly TRBD1 on 6 matching bases. Trimming left V 6 bases short and J 0 bases short, with 9 bases between. In germline, CDR1 is SGHDT, CDR2 YYEEEE. The CDR3 runs 13 residues. CDR3 region: CASIGQLNTEAFF. Here the CDR3 DNA reads TGTGCCAGCATAGGACAGCTGAACACTGAAGCTTTCTTT. Supplemented by reference TRBV5-6 and TRBJ1-1, the full variable domain reads DAGVTQSPTHLIKTRGQQVTLRCSPKSGHDTVSWYQQALGQGPQFIFQYYEEEERQRGNFPDRFSGHQFPNYSSELNVNALLLGDSALYLCASIGQLNTEAFFGQGTRLTVV.

A few counts support this clone. CDR3 protein: CASSQEGRGALTDTQYF. CDR3 coding DNA: TGTGCCAGCAGTCAGGAGGGGCGGGGGGCCCTCACAGATACGCAGTATTTT. The chain joins TRBV28 to TRBJ2-3; 8 bases fit TRBD2. The CDR3 runs 17 residues. Unmatched junction bases numbered 12, after V lost 5 bases and J lost 2 bases. Germline assignment: CDR1 MDHEN and CDR2 SYDVKM.